The source of this T cell receptor beta chain is a study of T-cell reconstitution after alpha-beta-depleted transplantation in children (dated by TCRdb to about 2016). Regarding the study in general: Using TCR repertoire profiling, the study followed T-cell immune reconstitution in a quantitative way in children after TCRalphabeta/CD19-depleted allogeneic hematopoietic cell transplantation. What the authors observed across the whole study: In some patients, the high TCRbeta diversity seen at day 60 was put down to recipient T cells and intrathymic progenitors that had survived conditioning. Over the following months the frequencies of hyperexpanded clones went down, and after one year T-cell counts and TCRbeta diversity were mostly credited to newly produced T cells. Apparently early alphabetaT-cell count recovery about two months after transplant reportedly relied on only several hundred rapidly expanded clones derived from non-depleted graft cells.

Sample treatment or condition, as interpreted from the label and publication: allogeneic hematopoietic cell transplantation with graft depleted of TCRalphabeta T cells and CD19 B cells. Transplant recipients were children who received TCRalphabeta/CD19-depleted allogeneic hematopoietic cell grafts. On this clonotype: Its antigen target is currently unknown. Per-base quality was not reported, and no clone a single base away is much larger than it.

The CDR3 spans 14 residues, from the cysteine through the phenylalanine. Only the CDR3 portion is preserved as DNA: 42 bases, with reading frame beginning at the first base. As encoded in the germline V gene, CDR1 is SGHRS while CDR2 is YFSETQ. Germline trimming amounts to 4 bases on V and 8 bases on J, with 10 as the count of junction bases outside the gene matches. The receptor library was made with PCR. The listed sequencing device is Illumina HiSeq 2500. TCR library preparation used molecular barcoding, with unique molecular identifiers applied to normalize quantification of the TCRbeta repertoire. TCRdb's own reprocessing of the public reads used fastp at Q25 and MiXCR and kept productive beta chains. Rows with a matching CDR3 protein are joined into one entry that keeps the most common DNA and genes. The sample table records 750,000 to 950,000 distinct CDR3 sequences; 16% of these occur just once. 5% of the sample belongs to the ten largest clones.

This sequence originates from a male patient younger than 18 who had a stem cell transplant for acute lymphoblastic leukemia, so the T cells may come from the graft donor. The sample here was PBMCs, mostly from graft donor cells, taken 360 days after TCRalphabeta/CD19-depleted stem cell transplant. The V and J segments used are TRBV5-1 and TRBJ1-2, and 8 junctional nucleotides match TRBD1. At the DNA level, the sequence is TGCGCCAGCAGCGCTACTACAGGGGGTCGAGGCTACACCTTC. Its amino acids are CASSATTGGRGYTF.